This T cell receptor (beta chain) is drawn from a study of blood T cell repertoires in COVID-19. Study-wide context: COVID-19 samples from acute and convalescent phases originated in the United States, Italy and Spain. Sample material is recorded as cDNA or gDNA derived from T cells, B-cell-depleted T cells, or PBMCs.

Authors' processing steps: Counts of nucleated cells, estimated from reference gene primer amplification, were obtained. The protocol was immunoSEQ multiplex PCR, while the TCRdb copy is restricted to in-frame clones and leaves out a portion. Clone size and V and J calls were adopted from that table, with D and trimming inferred from the DNA. There are about 80,000 clones in the sample; roughly 78% occur only once, and roughly 22% lies in the top ten. The germline V gene has CDR1 MNHEY and CDR2 SVGAGI. Trimming took 6 bases from V and 3 from J; bases not matched to a gene: 8. This CDR3 region has 15 residues.

Specimen: peripheral blood. This clonotype originated in a human donor in a cohort sampled during active COVID-19. The chain combines TRBV6-5 with TRBJ1-1; 9 bases align to TRBD1. CDR3 protein: CASRREQGAYTEAFF. CDR3 nucleotide sequence: TGTGCCAGCAGGCGAGAACAGGGGGCGTACACTGAAGCTTTCTTT.